Below are 15 T cell receptor beta chains sequenced from a single sample in a study of blood T cell repertoires in COVID-19. The assay was immunoSEQ multiplex PCR, and TCRdb's table has in-frame clones only and misses some. The table has a few hundred thousand clones, 90% seen once. Sequencing was done on a sample of PBMCs or T cells enriched from blood (not recorded which). These receptors were obtained from a woman in her late teens or twenties with acute COVID-19.

As to this clone: Other DNA sequences in this specimen translate into the identical CDR3. The V call is TRBV7-8, the J call TRBJ2-7; the match to TRBD1 covers 8 bases. Germline V lookup: CDR1 SGHVS, CDR2 FQNEAQ. CDR3 length: 14 amino acids. The V segment lost 5 bases and the J segment 3 bases; nucleotides outside the gene matches: 6. CDR3 DNA: TGTGCCAGCAGCCCCCCGGACAGGGACTACGAGCAGTACTTC. It translates to CASSPPDRDYEQYF.

Note on this clone: Other DNA variants within this sample encode the same CDR3. The chain carries TRBV18 and TRBJ1-2; 7 bases align to TRBD1. Per the germline V gene, CDR1 is KGHSH and CDR2 is LQKENI. The V gene end was trimmed by 3 bases and the J gene end by 3 bases; junction bases not matched to a gene: 1. The CDR3 spans 13 residues. The CDR3 loop reads CASSPDRDYGYTF. The CDR3 coding sequence is TGTGCCAGCTCACCTGACAGGGACTATGGCTACACCTTC.

The V call is TRBV9, the J call TRBJ1-6; weak D call: TRBD1 (5 bases). V was cut by 2 bases and J by 8 bases, with 8 bases left in between. There are 13 residues in the CDR3. Germline CDR1 is SGDLS and CDR2 is YYNGEE. CDR3: CASSVTEDSPLHF. In DNA form, the CDR3 reads TGTGCCAGCAGCGTGACAGAAGATTCACCCCTCCACTTT.

The chain carries TRBV27 and TRBJ1-5; D unclear. The CDR3 runs to 12 residues. Germline V gene sequence: CDR1 MNHEY, CDR2 SMNVEV (reference sequence). V lost 4 bases to trimming and J lost 7 bases, with 8 bases between them. CDR3 bases: TGTGCCAGCAGTTACAGATCCCAGCCCCAGCATTTT. It encodes CASSYRSQPQHF.

The DNA for the CDR3 is TGTGCCAGCAGCACGAACAGGAACTCTGGGGCCAACGTCCTGACTTTC. It encodes CASSTNRNSGANVLTF. V is TRBV9 and J is TRBJ2-6; perhaps TRBD1 as D (5 bases). CDR3 length equals 16 residues. CDR1 and CDR2 (germline): SGDLS, YYNGEE. The germline V and J ends were trimmed by 4 bases and 0 bases, with 11 bases remaining between them.

V is TRBV3-1 (or the pseudogene TRBV3-2) and J is TRBJ1-1; no clear D gene. Germline V lookup: CDR1 LGHDT, CDR2 YNNKEL (reference sequence). V was trimmed by 4 bases and J by 2 bases, leaving 14 bases between them. The CDR3 loop spans 15 amino acids. This CDR3 reads CASSPLPEGNTEAFF. DNA of the CDR3: TGTGCCAGCAGCCCTCTCCCCGAGGGTAACACTGAAGCTTTCTTT.

This chain links TRBV28 with TRBJ1-5; TRBD1 might be the D (5 bases). The CDR3 has 15 amino acids. Per germline, CDR1 MDHEN and CDR2 SYDVKM. V lost 1 base to trimming and J lost 0 bases, with 7 bases between them. For the CDR3, the DNA is TGTGCCAGCAGTTTATCAGGGTCTAGCAATCAGCCCCAGCATTTT. It translates to CASSLSGSSNQPQHF.

The genes are TRBV13 and TRBJ2-2; 8 bases fit TRBD2. With V trimmed by 6 bases and J by 3 bases, 9 bases remained unmatched. From germline, CDR1 is PRHDT and CDR2 FYEKMQ (reference sequence). The CDR3 length is 16 residues. CDR3 DNA: TGTGCCAGCAGTCTTTTTAGCGGGACGTACACCGGGGAGCTGTTTTTT. Translation gives CASSLFSGTYTGELFF.

The chain links TRBV5-1 to TRBJ2-1, with TRBD2 matching 13 bases. In germline, CDR1 is SGHRS, CDR2 YFSETQ. The CDR3 consists of 18 residues. With 2 bases clipped from V and 6 bases from J, the junction kept 11 bases outside the gene matches. The CDR3 region has the DNA TGCGCCAGCAGCTTTTGGACTAGCGGGAGATCTCTCCCCAATGAGCAGTTCTTC. Its protein is CASSFWTSGRSLPNEQFF.

The chain employs TRBV27 and TRBJ2-7, with 12 bases that match TRBD2. The CDR3 extends over 17 amino acids. The junction had 17 bases not matched to a gene; V was cut back by 8 bases and J by 6 bases. Per the germline V gene, CDR1 is MNHEY and CDR2 is SMNVEV (reference sequence). In nucleotides, the CDR3 is TGTGCCAGCTTCCCAAAAGGGGCTAGCGGGAGGGCACGCGAGCAGTACTTC. Amino acids: CASFPKGASGRAREQYF.

V gene TRBV28 combines with J gene TRBJ1-2, with D possibly matching TRBD1 (5 bases). The CDR3 runs to 12 residues. Germline V gives CDR1 MDHEN, CDR2 SYDVKM. Trimming removed 4 bases from V and 8 bases from J, with 11 bases in between. This CDR3 reads CASSSIPGGYTF. DNA of the CDR3: TGTGCCAGCAGTTCGATTCCAGGGGGCTACACCTTC.

The chain has TRBV18 and TRBJ1-2; a weak D match, TRBD1 (5 bases). The length of the CDR3 is 15 residues. V lost 0 bases, J lost 5 bases, and 13 bases lay in between. Germline V lookup: CDR1 KGHSH, CDR2 LQKENI. In DNA form, the CDR3 reads TGTGCCAGCTCACCACCGGGGGGGAGAGGATATGGCTACACCTTC. Translating gives CASSPPGGRGYGYTF.

The rearrangement joins TRBV19 to TRBJ1-6; 9 bases agree with TRBD1. This CDR3 has 18 residues. Germline V gives CDR1 LNHDA, CDR2 SQIVND (reference sequence). J was trimmed by 9 bases and V by 3 bases; bases with no gene match: 15. DNA for the CDR3: TGTGCCAGTAGTATCTGGAGACGGATGGGACAGGGATTTTCACCCCTCCACTTT. This codes for CASSIWRRMGQGFSPLHF.

The chain combines TRBV7-2 with TRBJ1-4; tentative D call: TRBD1 (5 bases). The CDR3 length is 14 residues. CDR1 and CDR2 from the germline V gene are SGHTA and FQGNSA. V lost 1 base to trimming and J lost 8 bases, with 11 bases between them. Here the CDR3 reads CASSLVAGPEKLFF. The CDR3 DNA is TGTGCCAGCAGCTTAGTGGCAGGGCCCGAAAAACTGTTTTTT.

The V gene is TRBV6-5, the J gene TRBJ2-2; 8 nucleotides align to TRBD1. CDR3 length: 15 amino acids. The germline V gene encodes CDR1 MNHEY and CDR2 SVGAGI. V lost 7 bases, J lost 6 bases, and 10 bases stayed unmatched. The DNA for the CDR3 is TGTGCCAGCACCCAGGGGGCCGTGAGCTCCGGGGAGCTGTTTTTT. Its protein product is CASTQGAVSSGELFF.